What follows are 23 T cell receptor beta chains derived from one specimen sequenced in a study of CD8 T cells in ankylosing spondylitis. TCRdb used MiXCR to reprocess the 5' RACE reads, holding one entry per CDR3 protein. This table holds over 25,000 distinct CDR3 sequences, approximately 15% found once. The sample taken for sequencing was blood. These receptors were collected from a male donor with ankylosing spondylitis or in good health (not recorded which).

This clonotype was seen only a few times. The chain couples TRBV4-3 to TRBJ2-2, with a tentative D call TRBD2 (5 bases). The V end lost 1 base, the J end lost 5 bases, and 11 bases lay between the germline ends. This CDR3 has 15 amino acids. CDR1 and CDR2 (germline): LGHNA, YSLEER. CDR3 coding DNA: TGCGCCAGCAGCCAAGTCGTAGGCGGGACCGGGGAGCTGTTTTTT. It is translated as CASSQVVGGTGELFF.

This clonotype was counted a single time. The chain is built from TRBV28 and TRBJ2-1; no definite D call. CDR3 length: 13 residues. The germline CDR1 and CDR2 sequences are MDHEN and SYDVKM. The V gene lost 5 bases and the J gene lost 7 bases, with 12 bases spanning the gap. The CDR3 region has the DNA TGTGCCAGCAGTACTTTGTTACCAAATGAGCAGTTCTTC. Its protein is CASSTLLPNEQFF.

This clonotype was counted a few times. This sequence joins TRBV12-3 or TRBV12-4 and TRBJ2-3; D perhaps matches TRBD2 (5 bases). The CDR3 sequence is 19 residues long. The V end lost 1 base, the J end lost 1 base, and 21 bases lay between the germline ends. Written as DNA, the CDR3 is TGTGCCAGCAGTTTAGGGCTAACTAGTCCCACCAGAGGCACAGATACGCAGTATTTT. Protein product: CASSLGLTSPTRGTDTQYF.

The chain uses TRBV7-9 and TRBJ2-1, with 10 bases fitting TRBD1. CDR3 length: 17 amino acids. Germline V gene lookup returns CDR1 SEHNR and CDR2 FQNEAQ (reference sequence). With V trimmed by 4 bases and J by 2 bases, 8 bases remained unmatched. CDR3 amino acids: CASSSRSGQGAYNEQFF. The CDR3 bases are TGTGCCAGCAGCTCAAGAAGCGGACAGGGGGCCTACAATGAGCAGTTCTTC. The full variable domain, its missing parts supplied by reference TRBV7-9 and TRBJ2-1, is DTGVSQNPRHKITKRGQNVTFRCDPISEHNRLYWYRQTLGQGPEFLTYFQNEAQLEKSRLLSDRFSAERPKGSFSTLEIQRTEQGDSAMYLCASSSRSGQGAYNEQFFGPGTRLTVL.

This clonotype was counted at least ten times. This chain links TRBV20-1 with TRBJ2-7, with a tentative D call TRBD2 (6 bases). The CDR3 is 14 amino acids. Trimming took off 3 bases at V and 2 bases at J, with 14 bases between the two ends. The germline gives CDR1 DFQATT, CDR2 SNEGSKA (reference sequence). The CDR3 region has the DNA TGCAGTGCTAGTAAGGGACTGGGGCCCTACGAGCAGTACTTC. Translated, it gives CSASKGLGPYEQYF.

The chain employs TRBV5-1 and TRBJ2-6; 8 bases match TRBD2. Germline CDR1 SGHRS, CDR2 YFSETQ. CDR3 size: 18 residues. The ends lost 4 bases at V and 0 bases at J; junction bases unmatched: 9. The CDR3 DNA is TGCGCCAGCAGCGTAGGGCTAGCGGGCAACTCTGGGGCCAACGTCCTGACTTTC. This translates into CASSVGLAGNSGANVLTF.

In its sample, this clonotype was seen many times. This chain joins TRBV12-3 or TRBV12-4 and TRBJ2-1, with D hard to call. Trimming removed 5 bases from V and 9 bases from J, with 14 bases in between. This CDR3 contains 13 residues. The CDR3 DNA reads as TGTGCCAGCAGTACCCGGCCCGTGGCTGAGCAGTTCTTC. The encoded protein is CASSTRPVAEQFF.

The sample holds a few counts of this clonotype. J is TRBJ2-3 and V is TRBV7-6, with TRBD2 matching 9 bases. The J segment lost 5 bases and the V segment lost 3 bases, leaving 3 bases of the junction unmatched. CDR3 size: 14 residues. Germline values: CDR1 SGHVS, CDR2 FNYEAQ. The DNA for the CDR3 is TGTGCCAGCAGCTTTGGCGGGGGGGTAGATACGCAGTATTTT. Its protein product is CASSFGGGVDTQYF.

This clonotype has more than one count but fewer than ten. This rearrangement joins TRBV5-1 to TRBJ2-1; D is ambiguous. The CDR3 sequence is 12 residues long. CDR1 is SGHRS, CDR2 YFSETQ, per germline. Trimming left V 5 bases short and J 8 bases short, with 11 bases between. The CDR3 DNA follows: TGCGCCAGCAGGATGGGTGAGGATGAGCAGTTCTTC. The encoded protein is CASRMGEDEQFF.

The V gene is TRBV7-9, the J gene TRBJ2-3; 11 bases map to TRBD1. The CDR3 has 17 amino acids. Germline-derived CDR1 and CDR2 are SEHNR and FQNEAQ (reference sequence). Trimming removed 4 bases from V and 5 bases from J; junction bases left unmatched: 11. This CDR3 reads CASSSINGQGARDTQYF. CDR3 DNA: TGTGCCAGCAGCTCGATCAATGGACAGGGGGCAAGAGATACGCAGTATTTT. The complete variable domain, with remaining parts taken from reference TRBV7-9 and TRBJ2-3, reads DTGVSQNPRHKITKRGQNVTFRCDPISEHNRLYWYRQTLGQGPEFLTYFQNEAQLEKSRLLSDRFSAERPKGSFSTLEIQRTEQGDSAMYLCASSSINGQGARDTQYFGPGTRLTVL.

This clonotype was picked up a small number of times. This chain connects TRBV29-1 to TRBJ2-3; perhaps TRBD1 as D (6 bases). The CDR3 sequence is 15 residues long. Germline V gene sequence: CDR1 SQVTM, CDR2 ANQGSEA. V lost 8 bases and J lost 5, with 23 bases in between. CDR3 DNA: TGCAGCACCGCTCACAGGGTCTCCCCCATAGATACGCAGTATTTT. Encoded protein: CSTAHRVSPIDTQYF.

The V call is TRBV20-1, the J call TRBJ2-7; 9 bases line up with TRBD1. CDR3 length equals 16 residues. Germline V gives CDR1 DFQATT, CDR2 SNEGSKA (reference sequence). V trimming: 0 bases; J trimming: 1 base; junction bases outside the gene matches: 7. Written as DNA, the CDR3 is TGCAGTGCTAGAGAAATGGGGACAGGGAAGTCCTACGAGCAGTACGTC. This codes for CSAREMGTGKSYEQYV.

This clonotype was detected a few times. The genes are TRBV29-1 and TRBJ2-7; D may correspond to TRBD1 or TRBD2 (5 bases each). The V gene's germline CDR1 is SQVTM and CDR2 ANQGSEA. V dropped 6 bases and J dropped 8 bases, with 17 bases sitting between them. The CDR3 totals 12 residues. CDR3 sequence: CSVGTGNDQQYF. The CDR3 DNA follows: TGCAGCGTGGGGACGGGAAACGATCAGCAGTACTTC.

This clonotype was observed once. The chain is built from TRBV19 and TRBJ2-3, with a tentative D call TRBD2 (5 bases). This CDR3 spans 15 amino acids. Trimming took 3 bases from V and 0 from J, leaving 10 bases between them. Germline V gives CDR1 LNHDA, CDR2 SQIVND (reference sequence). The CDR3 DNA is TGTGCCAGTAGTATTTCTGCGGGCAGCACAGATACGCAGTATTTT. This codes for CASSISAGSTDTQYF.

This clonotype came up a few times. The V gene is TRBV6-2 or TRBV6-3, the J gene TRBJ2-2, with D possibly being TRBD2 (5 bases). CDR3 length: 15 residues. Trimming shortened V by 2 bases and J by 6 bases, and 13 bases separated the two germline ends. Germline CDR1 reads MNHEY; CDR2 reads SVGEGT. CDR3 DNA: TGTGCCAGCAGTTACCAGCCCCCCGGGGCCGGGGAGCTGTTTTTT. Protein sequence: CASSYQPPGAGELFF.

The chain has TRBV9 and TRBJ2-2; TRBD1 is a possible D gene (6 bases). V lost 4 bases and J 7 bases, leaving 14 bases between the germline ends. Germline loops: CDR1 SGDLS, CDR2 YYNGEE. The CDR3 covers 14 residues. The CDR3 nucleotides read TGTGCCAGCAGCTTAACAGGGTTGGGCGGGGAGCTGTTTTTT. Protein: CASSLTGLGGELFF.

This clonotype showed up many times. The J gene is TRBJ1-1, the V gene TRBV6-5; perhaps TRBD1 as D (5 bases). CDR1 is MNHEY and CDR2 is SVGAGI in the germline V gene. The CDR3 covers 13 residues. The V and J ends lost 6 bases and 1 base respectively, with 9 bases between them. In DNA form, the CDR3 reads TGTGCCAGCAGCTTGGGACGGAACACTGAAGCTTTCTTT. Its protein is CASSLGRNTEAFF.

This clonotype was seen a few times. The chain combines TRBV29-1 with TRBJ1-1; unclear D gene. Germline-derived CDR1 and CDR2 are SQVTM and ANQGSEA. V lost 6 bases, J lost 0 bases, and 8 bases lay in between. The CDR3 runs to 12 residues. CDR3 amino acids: CSVGTVNTEAFF. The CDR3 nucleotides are TGCAGCGTGGGAACAGTGAACACTGAAGCTTTCTTT.

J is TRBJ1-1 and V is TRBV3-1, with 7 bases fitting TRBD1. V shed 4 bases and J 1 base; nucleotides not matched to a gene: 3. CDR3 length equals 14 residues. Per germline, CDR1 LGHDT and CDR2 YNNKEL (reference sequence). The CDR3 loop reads CASSRRDRNTEAFF. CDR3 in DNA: TGTGCCAGCAGCCGTAGGGACAGGAACACTGAAGCTTTCTTT. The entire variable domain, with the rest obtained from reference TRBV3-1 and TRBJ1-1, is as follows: DTAVSQTPKYLVTQMGNDKSIKCEQNLGHDTMYWYKQDSKKFLKIMFSYNNKELIINETVPNRFSPKSPDKAHLNLHINSLELGDSAVYFCASSRRDRNTEAFFGQGTRLTVV.

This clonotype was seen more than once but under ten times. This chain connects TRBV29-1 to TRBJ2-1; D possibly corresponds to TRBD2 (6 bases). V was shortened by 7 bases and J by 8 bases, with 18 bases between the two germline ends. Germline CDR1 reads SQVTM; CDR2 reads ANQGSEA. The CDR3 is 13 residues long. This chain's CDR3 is CSARLVPRDEQFF. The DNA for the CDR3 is TGCAGCGCCCGACTAGTCCCCAGAGATGAGCAGTTCTTC.

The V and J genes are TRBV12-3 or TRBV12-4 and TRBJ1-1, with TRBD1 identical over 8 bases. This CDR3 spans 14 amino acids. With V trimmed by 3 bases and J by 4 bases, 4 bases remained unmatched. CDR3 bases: TGTGCCAGCAGTTTGACAGGGGAGGCCACTGAAGCTTTCTTT. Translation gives CASSLTGEATEAFF.

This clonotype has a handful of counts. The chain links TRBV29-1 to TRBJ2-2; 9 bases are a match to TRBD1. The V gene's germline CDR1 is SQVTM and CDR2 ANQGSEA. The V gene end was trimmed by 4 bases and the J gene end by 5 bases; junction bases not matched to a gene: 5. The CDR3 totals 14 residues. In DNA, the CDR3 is TGCAGCGTTGGAGTGACAGGGGGGACCGGGGAGCTGTTTTTT. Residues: CSVGVTGGTGELFF.

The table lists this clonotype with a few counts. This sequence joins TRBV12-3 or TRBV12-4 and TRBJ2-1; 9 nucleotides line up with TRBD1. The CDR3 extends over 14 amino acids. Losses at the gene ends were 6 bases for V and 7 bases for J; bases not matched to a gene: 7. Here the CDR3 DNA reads TGTGCCAGCAGCCGAAGGACAGGGGTAAATGAGCAGTTCTTC. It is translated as CASSRRTGVNEQFF.